A selection of T cell receptor beta chains follows, all from one sample in a study of control samples from healthy donors and cancer patients. TCRdb's table, derived via immunoSEQ multiplex PCR, lists solely in-frame clones and lacks some. This table has 150,000 to 200,000 clones, around 90% appearing once. The sample taken for sequencing was blood. These receptors were collected from a woman under 40 in good health. Both conserved end residues are part of each CDR3. The order of the fields is CDR3 length, clone size, J gene, D gene, V gene, CDR3 DNA, CDR3 protein. A D gene is named only where the DNA matches it firmly. A row's size may be missing; if present it is once, few, many or a size class.

15 . TRBJ1-5 TRBD1 TRBV6-2/TRBV6-3 TGTGCCAGCAGTCCGGACAGGGGAGGCAATCAGCCCCAGCATTTT CASSPDRGGNQPQHF
15 . TRBJ2-1 TRBD2 TRBV7-7 TGTGCGAGGACTAGCGGGAGTTCCGATGGCGATGAGCAGTTCTTC CARTSGSSDGDEQFF
17 . TRBJ1-1 TRBD1 TRBV15 TGTGCCACCAGCAGAGATAGGGGGACAGCCCCGAACACTGAAGCTTTCTTT CATSRDRGTAPNTEAFF
16 few TRBJ2-7 TRBD1 TRBV6-1 TGTGCCAGCAGTGGAAAAGGGACAGGGTTCCCCTACGAGCAGTACTTC CASSGKGTGFPYEQYF
15 . TRBJ1-6 . TRBV2 TGTGCCAGCAGTGAAGGGGGAATCGGTAATTCACCCCTCCACTTT CASSEGGIGNSPLHF
16 . TRBJ2-1 . TRBV14 TGTGCCAGCAGCCACAGGAGGGGGACCTTCTACAATGAGCAGTTCTTC CASSHRRGTFYNEQFF
12 . TRBJ2-5 . TRBV5-5 TGTGCCAGCAGCACCGAGCAAGAGACCCAGTACTTC CASSTEQETQYF
15 . TRBJ1-1 . TRBV4-1 TGCGCCAGCAGCCCCGGGAGGGGTAGGGACACTGAAGCTTTCTTT CASSPGRGRDTEAFF
13 . TRBJ2-3 . TRBV2 TGTGCCAGCAGACTAGACAGCACAGATACGCAGTATTTT CASRLDSTDTQYF
14 . TRBJ1-3 . TRBV9 TGTGCCAGCAGCGTAGGAGTCGGTGGAAACACCATATATTTT CASSVGVGGNTIYF
15 . TRBJ2-3 . TRBV5-6 TGTGCCAGCGGTTCGGGTTATTTCGGGACAGATACGCAGTATTTT CASGSGYFGTDTQYF
15 . TRBJ2-5 TRBD2 TRBV20-1 TGCAGTGCTAGTACCCGGGGGGCAGTGATTAGCGGGAGGAACTTC CSASTRGAVISGRNF
16 . TRBJ2-2 TRBD1 TRBV6-1 TGTGCCAGCAGTGAATGGCGACAGGGGGGCACCGGGGAGCTGTTTTTT CASSEWRQGGTGELFF